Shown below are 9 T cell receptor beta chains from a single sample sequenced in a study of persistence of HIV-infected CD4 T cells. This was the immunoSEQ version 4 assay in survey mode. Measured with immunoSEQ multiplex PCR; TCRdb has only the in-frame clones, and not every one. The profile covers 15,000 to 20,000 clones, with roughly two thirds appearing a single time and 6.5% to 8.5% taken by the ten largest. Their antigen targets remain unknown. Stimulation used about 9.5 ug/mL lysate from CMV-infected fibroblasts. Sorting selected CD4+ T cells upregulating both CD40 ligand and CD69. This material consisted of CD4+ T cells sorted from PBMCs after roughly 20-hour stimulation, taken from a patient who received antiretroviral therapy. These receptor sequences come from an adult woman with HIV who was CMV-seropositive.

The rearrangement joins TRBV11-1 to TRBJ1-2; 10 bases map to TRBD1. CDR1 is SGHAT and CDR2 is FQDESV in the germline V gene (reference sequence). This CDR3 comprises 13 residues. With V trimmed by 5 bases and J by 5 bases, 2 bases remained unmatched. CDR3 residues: CASSRTGGYGYTF. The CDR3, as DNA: TGTGCCAGCAGCCGGACAGGGGGGTATGGCTACACCTTC. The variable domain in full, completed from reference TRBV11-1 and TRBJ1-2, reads EAEVAQSPRYKITEKSQAVAFWCDPISGHATLYWYRQILGQGPELLVQFQDESVVDDSQLPKDRFSAERLKGVDSTLKIQPAELGDSAMYLCASSRTGGYGYTFGSGTRLTVV.

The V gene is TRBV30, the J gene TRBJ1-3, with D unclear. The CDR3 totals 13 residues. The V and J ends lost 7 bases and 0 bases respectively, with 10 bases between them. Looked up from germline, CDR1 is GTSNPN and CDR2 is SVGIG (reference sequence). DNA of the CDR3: TGTGCCTATTCGTCGAGCTCTGGAAACACCATATATTTT. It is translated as CAYSSSSGNTIYF. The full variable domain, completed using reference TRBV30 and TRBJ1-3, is SQTIHQWPATLVQPVGSPLSLECTVEGTSNPNLYWYRQAAGRGLQLLFYSVGIGQISSEVPQNLSASRPQDRQFILSSKKLLLSDSGFYLCAYSSSSGNTIYFGEGSWLTVV.

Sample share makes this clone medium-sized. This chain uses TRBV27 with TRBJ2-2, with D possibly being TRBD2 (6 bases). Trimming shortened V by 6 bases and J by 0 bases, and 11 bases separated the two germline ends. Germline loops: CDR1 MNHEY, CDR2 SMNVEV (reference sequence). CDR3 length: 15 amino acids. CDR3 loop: CASSPRGTNTGELFF. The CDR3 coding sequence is TGTGCCAGCAGCCCCCGGGGGACGAACACCGGGGAGCTGTTTTTT.

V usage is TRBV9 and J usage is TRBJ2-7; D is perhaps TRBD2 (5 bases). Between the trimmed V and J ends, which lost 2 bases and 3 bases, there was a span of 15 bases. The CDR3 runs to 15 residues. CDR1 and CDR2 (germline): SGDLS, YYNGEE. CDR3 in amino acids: CASSVRDDYRYEQYF. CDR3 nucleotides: TGTGCCAGCAGCGTTCGAGACGACTATCGCTACGAGCAGTACTTC.

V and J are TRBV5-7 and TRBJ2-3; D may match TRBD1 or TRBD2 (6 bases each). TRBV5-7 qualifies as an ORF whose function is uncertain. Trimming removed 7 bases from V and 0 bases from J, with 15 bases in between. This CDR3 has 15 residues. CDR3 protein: CASSRGRGSTDTQYF. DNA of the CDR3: TGTGCCAGCTCTCGGGGGCGCGGAAGCACAGATACGCAGTATTTT.

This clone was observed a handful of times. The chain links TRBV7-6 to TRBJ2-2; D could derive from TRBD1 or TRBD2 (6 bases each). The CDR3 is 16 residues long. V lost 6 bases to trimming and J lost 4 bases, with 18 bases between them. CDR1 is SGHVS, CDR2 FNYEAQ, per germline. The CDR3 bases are TGTGCCAGCAGTAAAAGGGGGGATCGGGCCACCGGGGAGCTGTTTTTT. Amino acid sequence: CASSKRGDRATGELFF.

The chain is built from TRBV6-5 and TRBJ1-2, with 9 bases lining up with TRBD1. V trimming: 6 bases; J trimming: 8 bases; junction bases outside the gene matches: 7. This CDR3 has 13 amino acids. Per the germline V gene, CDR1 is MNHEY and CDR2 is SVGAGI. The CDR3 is CASRPRDRVGYTF. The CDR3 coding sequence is TGTGCCAGCAGACCCCGGGACAGGGTAGGCTACACCTTC.

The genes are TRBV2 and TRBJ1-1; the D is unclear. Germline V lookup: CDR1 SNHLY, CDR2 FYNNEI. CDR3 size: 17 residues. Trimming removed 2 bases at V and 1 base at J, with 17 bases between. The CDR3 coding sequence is TGTGCCAGCAGTGAAACTCCGGCCCCACCCCGGAACACTGAAGCTTTCTTT. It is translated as CASSETPAPPRNTEAFF.

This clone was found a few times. The CDR3 DNA follows: TGTGCCACCCTAAGGACCAATAATTCACCCCTCCACTTT. It yields the protein CATLRTNNSPLHF. The rearrangement links TRBV6-5 to TRBJ1-6; D not certain. CDR3 length: 13 amino acids. Between the trimmed V and J ends, which lost 10 bases and 5 bases, there was a span of 12 bases. From germline, CDR1 is MNHEY and CDR2 SVGAGI.